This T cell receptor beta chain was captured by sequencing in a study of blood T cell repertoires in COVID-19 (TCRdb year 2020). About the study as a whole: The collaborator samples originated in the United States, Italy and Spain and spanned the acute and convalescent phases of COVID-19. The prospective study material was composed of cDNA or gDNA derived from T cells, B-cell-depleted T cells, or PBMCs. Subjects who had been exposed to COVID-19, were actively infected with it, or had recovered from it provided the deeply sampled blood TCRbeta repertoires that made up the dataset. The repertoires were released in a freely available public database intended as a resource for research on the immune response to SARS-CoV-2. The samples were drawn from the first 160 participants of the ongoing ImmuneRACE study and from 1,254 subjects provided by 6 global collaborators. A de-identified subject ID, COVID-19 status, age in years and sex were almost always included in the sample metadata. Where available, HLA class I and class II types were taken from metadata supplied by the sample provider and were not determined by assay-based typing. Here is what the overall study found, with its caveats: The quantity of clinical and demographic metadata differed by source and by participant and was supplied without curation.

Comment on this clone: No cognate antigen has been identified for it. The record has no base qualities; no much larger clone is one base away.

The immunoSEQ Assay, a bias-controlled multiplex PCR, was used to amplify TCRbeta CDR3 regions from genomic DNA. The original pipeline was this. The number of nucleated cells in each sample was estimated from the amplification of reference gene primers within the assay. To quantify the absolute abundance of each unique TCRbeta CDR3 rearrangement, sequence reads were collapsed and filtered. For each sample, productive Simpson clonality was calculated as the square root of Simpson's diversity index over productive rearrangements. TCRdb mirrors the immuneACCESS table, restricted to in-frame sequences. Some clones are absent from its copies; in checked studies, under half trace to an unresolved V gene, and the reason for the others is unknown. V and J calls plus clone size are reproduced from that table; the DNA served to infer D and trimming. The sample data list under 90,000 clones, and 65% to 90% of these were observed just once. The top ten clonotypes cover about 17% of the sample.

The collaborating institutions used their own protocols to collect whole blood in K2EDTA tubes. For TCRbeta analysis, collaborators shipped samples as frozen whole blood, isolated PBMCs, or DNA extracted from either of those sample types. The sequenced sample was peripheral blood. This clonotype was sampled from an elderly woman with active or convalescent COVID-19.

The bases read TGTGCCAGCAGCCCGCAGCAGGGGGTGGCAGATACGCAGTATTTT. This is translated as CASSPQQGVADTQYF. Here the chain combines TRBV5-4 and TRBJ2-3; 7 nucleotides in the junction match TRBD1. CDR1 and CDR2, looked up from the germline V gene (reference sequence), are SGHNT and YYREEE. The CDR3 goes from the cysteine to the phenylalanine over 15 residues. The only DNA kept is the CDR3, 45 bases in frame from the first base. After removal of 4 bases from V and 4 bases from J, the junction retains 9 bases not matched to a gene.